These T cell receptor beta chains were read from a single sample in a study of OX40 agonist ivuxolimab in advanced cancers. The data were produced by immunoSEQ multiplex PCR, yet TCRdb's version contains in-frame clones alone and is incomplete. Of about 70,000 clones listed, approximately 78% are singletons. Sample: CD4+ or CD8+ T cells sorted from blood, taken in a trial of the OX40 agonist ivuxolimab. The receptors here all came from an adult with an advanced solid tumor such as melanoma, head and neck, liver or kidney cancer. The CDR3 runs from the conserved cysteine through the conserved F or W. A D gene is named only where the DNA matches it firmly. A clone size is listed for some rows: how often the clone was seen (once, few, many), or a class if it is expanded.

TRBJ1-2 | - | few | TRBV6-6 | TGTGCCAGCAGGCTATACACAGGGCACTATGGCTACACCTTC | CASRLYTGHYGYTF
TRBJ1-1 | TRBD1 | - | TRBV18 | TGTGCCAGCTCACAAGACAGGGAGAACACTGAAGCTTTCTTT | CASSQDRENTEAFF
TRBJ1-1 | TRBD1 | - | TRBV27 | TGTGCCAGCAGTCCTCTATCAGGGGGCGCGGGCACTGAAGCTTTCTTT | CASSPLSGGAGTEAFF
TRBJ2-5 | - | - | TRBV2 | TGTGCCAGCAGTAACCCTACTCGGAGCTCAGAGACCCAGTACTTC | CASSNPTRSSETQYF
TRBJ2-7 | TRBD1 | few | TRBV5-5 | TGTGCCAGCAGCTTAGCACAGGGGCTCTCCTACGAGCAGTACTTC | CASSLAQGLSYEQYF
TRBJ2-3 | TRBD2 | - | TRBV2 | TGTGCCAGCCGGTCTAGCGGGAGTACGCAGTATTTT | CASRSSGSTQYF
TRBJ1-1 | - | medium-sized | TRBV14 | TGTGCCAGCAGCCGACAGATGAACACTGAAGCTTTCTTT | CASSRQMNTEAFF
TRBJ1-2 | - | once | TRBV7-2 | TGTGCCAGCAGCTTTCAGGGGAATTATGGCTACACCTTC | CASSFQGNYGYTF
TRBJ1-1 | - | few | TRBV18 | TGTGCCAGCTCACCTCCGACAGGGAACACTGAAGCTTTCTTT | CASSPPTGNTEAFF
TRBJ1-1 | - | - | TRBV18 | TGTGCCAGCTCACAGGAGGGCCGATGGGACGGTGAAGCTTTCTTT | CASSQEGRWDGEAFF
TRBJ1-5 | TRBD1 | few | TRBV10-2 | TGCGCCAGCAGACCCGGACAGGGCGGACAGCCCCAGCATTTT | CASRPGQGGQPQHF
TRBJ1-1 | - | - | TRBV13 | TGTGCCAGCAGCTTAGGTCGGCCTGGGGATCGAAACACTGAAGCTTTCTTT | CASSLGRPGDRNTEAFF
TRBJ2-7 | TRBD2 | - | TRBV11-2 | TGTGCCAGCAGCTTAGTACTAGCGGAGGTCCCCCCGTACTTC | CASSLVLAEVPPYF
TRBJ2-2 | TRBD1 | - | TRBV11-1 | TGTGCCAGCAGCCACAGGGGATACACCGGGGAGCTGTTTTTT | CASSHRGYTGELFF
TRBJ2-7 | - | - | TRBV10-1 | TGCGCCAGCGAGGATGACCGCTACGAGCAGTACTTC | CASEDDRYEQYF
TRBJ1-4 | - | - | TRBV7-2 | TGTGCCAGCAGCTTAGGACTGACGGACATTGAAAAACTGTTTTTT | CASSLGLTDIEKLFF
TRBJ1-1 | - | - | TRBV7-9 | TGTGCCAGCAGCTTCGAGCGGAACACTGAAGCTTTCTTT | CASSFERNTEAFF